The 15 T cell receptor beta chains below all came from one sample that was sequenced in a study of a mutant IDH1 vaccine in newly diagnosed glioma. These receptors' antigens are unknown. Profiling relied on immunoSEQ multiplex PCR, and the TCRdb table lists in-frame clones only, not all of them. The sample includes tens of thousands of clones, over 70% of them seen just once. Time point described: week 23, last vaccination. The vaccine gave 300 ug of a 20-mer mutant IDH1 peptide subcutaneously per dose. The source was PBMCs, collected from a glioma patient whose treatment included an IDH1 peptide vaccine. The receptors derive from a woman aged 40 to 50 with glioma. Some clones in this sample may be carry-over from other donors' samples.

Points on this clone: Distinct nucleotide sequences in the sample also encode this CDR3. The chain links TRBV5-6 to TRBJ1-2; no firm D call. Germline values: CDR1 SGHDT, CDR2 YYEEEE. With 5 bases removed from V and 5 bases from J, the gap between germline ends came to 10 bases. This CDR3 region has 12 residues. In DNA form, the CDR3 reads TGTGCCAGCAGGTACCTGTCTTATGGCTACACCTTC. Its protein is CASRYLSYGYTF.

This CDR3 is CASSQERGVGGETQYF. CDR3 DNA: TGTGCCAGCAGCCAAGAAAGAGGAGTTGGAGGGGAGACCCAGTACTTC. This chain joins TRBV14 and TRBJ2-5; the D gene is possibly TRBD2 (6 bases). Germline V gene sequence: CDR1 SGHDN, CDR2 FVKESK. The CDR3 extends over 16 amino acids. The V end was cut by 0 bases, the J end by 5 bases, with 16 bases between.

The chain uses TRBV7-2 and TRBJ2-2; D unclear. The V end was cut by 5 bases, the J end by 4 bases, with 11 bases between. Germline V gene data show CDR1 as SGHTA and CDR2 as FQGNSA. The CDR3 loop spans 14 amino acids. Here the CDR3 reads CASSIRVFTGELFF. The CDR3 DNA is TGTGCCAGCAGCATCCGGGTTTTCACCGGGGAGCTGTTTTTT.

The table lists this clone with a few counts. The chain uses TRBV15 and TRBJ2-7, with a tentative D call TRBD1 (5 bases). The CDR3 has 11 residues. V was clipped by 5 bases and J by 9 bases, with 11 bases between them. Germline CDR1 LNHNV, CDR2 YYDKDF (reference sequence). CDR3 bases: TGTGCCACCAGCCCAGGGATTGGGCAGTACTTC. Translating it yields CATSPGIGQYF.

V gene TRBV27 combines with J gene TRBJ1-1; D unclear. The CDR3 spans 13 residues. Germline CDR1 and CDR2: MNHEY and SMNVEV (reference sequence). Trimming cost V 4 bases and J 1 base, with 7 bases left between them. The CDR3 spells CASSSEGNTEAFF. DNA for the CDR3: TGTGCCAGCAGTTCGGAGGGGAACACTGAAGCTTTCTTT.

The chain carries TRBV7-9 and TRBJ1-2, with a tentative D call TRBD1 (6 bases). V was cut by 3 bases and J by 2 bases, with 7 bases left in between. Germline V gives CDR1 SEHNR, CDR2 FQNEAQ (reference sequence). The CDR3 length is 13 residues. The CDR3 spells CASSLGANYGYTF. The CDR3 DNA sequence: TGTGCCAGCAGCTTGGGGGCCAACTATGGCTACACCTTC.

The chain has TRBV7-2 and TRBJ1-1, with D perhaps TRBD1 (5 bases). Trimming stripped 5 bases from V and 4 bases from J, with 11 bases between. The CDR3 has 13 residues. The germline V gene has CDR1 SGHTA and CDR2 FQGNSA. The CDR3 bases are TGTGCCAGCAGCCCCAGGGAAGTCACTGAAGCTTTCTTT. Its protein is CASSPREVTEAFF.

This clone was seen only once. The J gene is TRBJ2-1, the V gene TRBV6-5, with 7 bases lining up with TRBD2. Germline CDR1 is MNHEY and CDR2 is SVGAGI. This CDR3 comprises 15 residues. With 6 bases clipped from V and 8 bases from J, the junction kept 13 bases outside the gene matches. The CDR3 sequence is CASRASAGPGDEQFF. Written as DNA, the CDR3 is TGTGCCAGCAGGGCCTCAGCGGGGCCCGGGGATGAGCAGTTCTTC.

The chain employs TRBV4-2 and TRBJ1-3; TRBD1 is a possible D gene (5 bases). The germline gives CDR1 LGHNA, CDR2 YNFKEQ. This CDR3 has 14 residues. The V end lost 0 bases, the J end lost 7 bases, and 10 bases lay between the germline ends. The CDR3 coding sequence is TGTGCCAGCAGCCAAGAAAAGGGGCTGAACACCATATATTTT. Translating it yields CASSQEKGLNTIYF.

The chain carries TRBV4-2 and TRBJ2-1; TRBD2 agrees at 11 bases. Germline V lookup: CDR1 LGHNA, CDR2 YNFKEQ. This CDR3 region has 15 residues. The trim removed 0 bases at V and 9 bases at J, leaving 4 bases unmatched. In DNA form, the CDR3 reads TGTGCCAGCAGCCAAGAAATAGCGGGGGGGAGTGAGCAGTTCTTC. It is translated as CASSQEIAGGSEQFF.

Here the CDR3 DNA reads TGTGCCAGCAGCTCACTTAAGGGCAGTCTAGCCAAAAACATTCAGTACTTC. As protein: CASSSLKGSLAKNIQYF. The chain carries TRBV7-9 and TRBJ2-4; D unclear. The CDR3 length is 17 residues. Trimming took off 4 bases at V and 0 bases at J, with 16 bases between the two ends. Germline CDR1 and CDR2: SEHNR and FQNEAQ (reference sequence).

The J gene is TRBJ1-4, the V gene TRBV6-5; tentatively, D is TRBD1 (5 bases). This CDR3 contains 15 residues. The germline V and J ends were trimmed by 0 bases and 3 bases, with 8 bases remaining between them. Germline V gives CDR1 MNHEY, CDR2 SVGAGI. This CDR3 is CASSYSGGANEKLFF. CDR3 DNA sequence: TGTGCCAGCAGTTACTCGGGGGGGGCTAATGAAAAACTGTTTTTT.

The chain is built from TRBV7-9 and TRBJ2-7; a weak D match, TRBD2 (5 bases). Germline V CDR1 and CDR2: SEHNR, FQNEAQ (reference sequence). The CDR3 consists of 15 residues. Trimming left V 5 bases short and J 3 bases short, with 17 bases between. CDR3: CASSRMTISDYEQYF. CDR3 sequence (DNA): TGTGCCAGCAGCCGTATGACGATTAGCGACTACGAGCAGTACTTC. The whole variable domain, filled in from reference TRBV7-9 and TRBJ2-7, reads DTGVSQNPRHKITKRGQNVTFRCDPISEHNRLYWYRQTLGQGPEFLTYFQNEAQLEKSRLLSDRFSAERPKGSFSTLEIQRTEQGDSAMYLCASSRMTISDYEQYFGPGTRLTVT.

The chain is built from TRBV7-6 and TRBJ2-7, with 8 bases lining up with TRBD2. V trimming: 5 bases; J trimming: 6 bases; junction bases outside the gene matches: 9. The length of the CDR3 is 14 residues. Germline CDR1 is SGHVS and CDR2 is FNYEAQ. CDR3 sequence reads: CASSPLGGAVEQYF. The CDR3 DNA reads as TGTGCCAGCAGCCCCCTCGGGGGGGCCGTCGAGCAGTACTTC.

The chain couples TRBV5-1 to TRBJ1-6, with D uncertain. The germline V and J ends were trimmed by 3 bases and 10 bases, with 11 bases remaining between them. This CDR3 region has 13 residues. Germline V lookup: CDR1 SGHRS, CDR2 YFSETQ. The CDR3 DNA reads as TGCGCCAGCAGCTCCAGGCCGGACTCACCCCTCCACTTT. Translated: CASSSRPDSPLHF. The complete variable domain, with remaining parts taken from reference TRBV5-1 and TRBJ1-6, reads KAGVTQTPRYLIKTRGQQVTLSCSPISGHRSVSWYQQTPGQGLQFLFEYFSETQRNKGNFPGRFSGRQFSNSRSEMNVSTLELGDSALYLCASSSRPDSPLHFGNGTRLTVT.